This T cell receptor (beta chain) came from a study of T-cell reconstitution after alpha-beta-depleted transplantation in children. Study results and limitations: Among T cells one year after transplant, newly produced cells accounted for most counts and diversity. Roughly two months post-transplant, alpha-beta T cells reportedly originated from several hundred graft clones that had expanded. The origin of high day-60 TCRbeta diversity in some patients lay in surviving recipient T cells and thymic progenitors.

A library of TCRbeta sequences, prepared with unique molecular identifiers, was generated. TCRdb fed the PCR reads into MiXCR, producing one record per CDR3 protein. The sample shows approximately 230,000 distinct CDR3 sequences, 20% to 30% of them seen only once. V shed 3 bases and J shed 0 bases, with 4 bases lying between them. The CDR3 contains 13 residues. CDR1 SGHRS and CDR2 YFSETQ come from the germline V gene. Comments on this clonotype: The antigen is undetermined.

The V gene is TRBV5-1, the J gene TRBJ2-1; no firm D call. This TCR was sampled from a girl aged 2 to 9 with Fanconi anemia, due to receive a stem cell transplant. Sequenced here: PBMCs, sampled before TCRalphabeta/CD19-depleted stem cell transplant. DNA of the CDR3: TGCGCCAGCAGCTCAAACTCCTACAATGAGCAGTTCTTC. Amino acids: CASSSNSYNEQFF. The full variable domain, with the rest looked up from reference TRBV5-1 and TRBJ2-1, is KAGVTQTPRYLIKTRGQQVTLSCSPISGHRSVSWYQQTPGQGLQFLFEYFSETQRNKGNFPGRFSGRQFSNSRSEMNVSTLELGDSALYLCASSSNSYNEQFFGPGTRLTVL.